These 23 T cell receptor beta chains were all obtained from the same sample, sequenced in a study of T cells in Graves' hyperthyroidism and ophthalmopathy. Amplification of TCR beta CDR3 regions used RNA as the template. The primer set for the first-round RT-PCR of the TCR CDR3 was HTBI. TCRdb reprocessed the multiplex PCR reads via MiXCR and lists one record per CDR3 protein. The sample records 450,000 to 600,000 distinct CDR3 sequences, 14% being singletons. Sequences were obtained from blood. The receptors stem from a woman in her thirties or forties with Graves' hyperthyroidism.

Turning to this clonotype: With a much larger clone just one base away, this may be a read error. The chain uses TRBV7-8 and TRBJ1-1, with D possibly being TRBD1 (5 bases). V gave up 11 bases and J gave up 2 bases, with 15 bases separating them. The length of the CDR3 is 13 residues. Germline V lookup: CDR1 SGHVS, CDR2 FQNEAQ. The CDR3 sequence: CAGKGWGNTEAFF. In DNA form, the CDR3 reads TGTGCCGGTAAAGGGTGGGGCAACACTGAAGCTTTCTTT.

V is TRBV7-2 and J is TRBJ2-7; 9 bases line up with TRBD1. J gave up 4 bases and V 5 bases, and 6 bases lay outside the gene matches. The CDR3 covers 14 residues. Per the germline V gene, CDR1 is SGHTA and CDR2 is FQGNSA. Here the CDR3 reads CASSQDRGEYEQYF. CDR3 bases: TGTGCCAGCAGCCAGGACAGGGGTGAATACGAGCAGTACTTC.

This clonotype was recorded at least ten times. The genes are TRBV5-6 and TRBJ2-5; 13 nucleotides match TRBD2. V gave up 0 bases and J gave up 4 bases; unmatched junction bases: 6. CDR1 and CDR2 from the germline V gene are SGHDT and YYEEEE. The CDR3 is 17 residues long. DNA of the CDR3: TGTGCCAGCAGCTTGGTCGGACTAGCGGGAGTAGGAGAGACCCAGTACTTC. This translates into CASSLVGLAGVGETQYF.

This clonotype was seen repeatedly, ten times or more. The junction differs from germline at one of its ends, possibly a read error. V gene TRBV7-9 combines with J gene TRBJ2-3, with 8 bases that match TRBD1. From germline, CDR1 is SEHNR and CDR2 FQNEAQ (reference sequence). This CDR3 is built from 16 residues. The CDR3 region has the DNA TGTGCCAGCAGCCGAACCGACAGGGGAGGCCCAGATACGCGGTATTTT. This codes for CASSRTDRGGPDTRYF.

This clonotype was observed many times. The chain is built from TRBV27 and TRBJ1-2; tentative D call: TRBD1 (5 bases). V lost 3 bases and J lost 6, with 11 bases in between. The CDR3 spans 13 residues. Germline lookup yields CDR1 MNHEY and CDR2 SMNVEV (reference sequence). In nucleotides, the CDR3 is TGTGCCAGCAGTTTGAACGGGGGAAATGGCTACACCTTC. It codes for CASSLNGGNGYTF.

Concerning this clonotype: A much larger clone sits a single nucleotide away, making a read error possible. The V gene is TRBV5-1, the J gene TRBJ2-7, with 15 bases identical to TRBD2. The CDR3 runs 19 residues. The V gene's germline CDR1 is SGHRS and CDR2 YFSETQ. The V gene end was trimmed by 5 bases and the J gene end by 1 base; junction bases not matched to a gene: 13. CDR3: CASRPNGLAGGLTSYEQYF. The CDR3 DNA reads TGCGCCAGCAGGCCCAACGGACTAGCGGGAGGGCTCACTTCCTACGAGCAGTACTTC.

V usage is TRBV5-1 and J usage is TRBJ2-7; D may be TRBD2 (5 bases). The CDR3 length is 15 residues. Trimming shortened V by 0 bases and J by 3 bases, and 13 bases separated the two germline ends. Germline values: CDR1 SGHRS, CDR2 YFSETQ. CDR3 region: CASSLAASKFYEQYF. The CDR3 nucleotides read TGCGCCAGCAGCTTGGCGGCTAGCAAGTTCTACGAGCAGTACTTC.

This clonotype occurred many times. The genes are TRBV20-1 and TRBJ2-7; 8 bases are a match to TRBD2. The CDR3 has 14 residues. The V segment lost 2 bases and the J segment 4 bases; nucleotides outside the gene matches: 7. Germline CDR1 is DFQATT and CDR2 is SNEGSKA (reference sequence). Here the CDR3 reads CSARFREGRYEQYF. The CDR3, as DNA: TGCAGTGCTAGATTCCGGGAGGGCCGATACGAGCAGTACTTC.

The sample holds many counts of this clonotype. The rearrangement uses TRBV6-2 or TRBV6-3 and TRBJ2-2, with TRBD1 as a possible D gene (6 bases). Germline CDR1 is MNHEY and CDR2 is SVGEGT. Trimming stripped 3 bases from V and 8 bases from J, with 19 bases between. This CDR3 has 16 residues. CDR3 DNA: TGTGCCAGCAGTTATGGATGGGACACAACCACTGGGGAGCTGTTTTTT. Amino acid sequence: CASSYGWDTTTGELFF.

This clonotype was seen ten or more times. The V and J genes are TRBV11-3 and TRBJ2-1; D perhaps matches TRBD1 (6 bases). Germline CDR1 is SGHNT and CDR2 is YENEEA. Trimming cost V 0 bases and J 4 bases, with 10 bases left between them. The CDR3 has 15 amino acids. The CDR3 region is CASSLDGGQYNEQFF. Written as DNA, the CDR3 is TGTGCCAGCAGCTTAGATGGGGGCCAATACAATGAGCAGTTCTTC.

This clonotype was counted only a few times. The chain combines TRBV19 with TRBJ2-2, with unresolved D. Per germline, CDR1 LNHDA and CDR2 SQIVND (reference sequence). The CDR3 sequence is 15 residues long. With 7 bases removed from V and 4 bases from J, the gap between germline ends came to 16 bases. This CDR3 reads CASNGREIVTGELFF. In DNA form, the CDR3 reads TGTGCCAGTAATGGTAGGGAAATTGTCACCGGGGAGCTGTTTTTT.

This clonotype was seen repeatedly, ten times or more. This chain joins TRBV5-1 and TRBJ2-1, with 7 bases identical to TRBD2. The CDR3 length is 18 residues. CDR1 SGHRS and CDR2 YFSETQ come from the germline V gene. With V trimmed by 0 bases and J by 2 bases, 11 bases remained unmatched. The CDR3 DNA follows: TGCGCCAGCAGCTTGGCGTTGGTATCGGGAGGAACCTACAATGAGCAGTTCTTC. Translation: CASSLALVSGGTYNEQFF.

A few counts support this clonotype. V gene TRBV13 combines with J gene TRBJ2-2, with 8 nucleotides matching TRBD1. The ends lost 9 bases at V and 3 bases at J; junction bases unmatched: 9. The CDR3 is 15 amino acids. CDR1 and CDR2 from the germline V gene are PRHDT and FYEKMQ (reference sequence). The CDR3 DNA reads as TGTGCCAGTGCTCAGGGGGCCAGTTACACCGGGGAGCTGTTTTTT. Protein product: CASAQGASYTGELFF.

This clonotype was counted between two and nine times. The V and J genes are TRBV6-1 and TRBJ2-6, with D uncertain. The germline V gene has CDR1 MNHNS and CDR2 SASEGT. V lost 3 bases and J lost 1, with 4 bases in between. The CDR3 contains 14 residues. The CDR3 DNA is TGTGCCAGCAGTGACGCGTCTGGGGCCAACGTCCTGACTTTC. Its protein product is CASSDASGANVLTF.

In its sample, this clonotype was seen many times. The chain carries TRBV28 and TRBJ1-4; no clear D. Germline lookup yields CDR1 MDHEN and CDR2 SYDVKM. The ends were cut back, 1 base at V and 4 bases at J, with 10 bases in the middle. The CDR3 spans 15 residues. CDR3 sequence reads: CASSLLSGVNEKLFF. CDR3 in DNA: TGTGCCAGCAGTTTATTATCCGGGGTTAATGAAAAACTGTTTTTT.

About this clonotype: A much larger clone lies a single base off, so this may be a read error. The chain combines TRBV18 with TRBJ1-6; TRBD1 agrees at 7 bases. The CDR3 runs 15 residues. The germline CDR1 and CDR2 sequences are KGHSH and LQKENI. The CDR3 here is CAGSPGQSQNSPLHF. As DNA, the CDR3 is TGTGCCGGCTCACCGGGACAGAGTCAGAATTCACCCCTCCACTTT.

This clonotype was found many times. This chain connects TRBV20-1 to TRBJ1-1, with no clear D. Deletions cut 0 bases from V and 4 bases from J, with 18 bases between. The germline V gene has CDR1 DFQATT and CDR2 SNEGSKA (reference sequence). The CDR3 is made up of 16 amino acids. The CDR3: CSARDDVSGLGTEAFF. The CDR3 DNA reads as TGCAGTGCTAGAGATGATGTATCGGGGTTGGGCACTGAAGCTTTCTTT.

This clonotype was recorded many times. The chain links TRBV12-3 or TRBV12-4 to TRBJ2-7, with 8 bases aligning to TRBD1. J lost 0 bases, V lost 3 bases, and 16 bases had no gene match. This CDR3 has 19 residues. The DNA for the CDR3 is TGTGCCAGCAGTTTTGACGTCTTCGGAGGGGACAGGATCTCCTACGAGCAGTACTTC. Translated: CASSFDVFGGDRISYEQYF.

This clonotype was recorded many times. The chain couples TRBV18 to TRBJ2-3, with D unclear. V was pared by 2 bases and J by 6 bases, with 9 bases between. Germline values: CDR1 KGHSH, CDR2 LQKENI. The CDR3 consists of 13 residues. The CDR3 coding sequence is TGTGCCAGCTCACCAGGAGTTACTGATACGCAGTATTTT. Its translation: CASSPGVTDTQYF.

This clonotype was detected ten times or more. V usage is TRBV12-3 or TRBV12-4 and J usage is TRBJ2-2; TRBD1 aligns across 8 bases. V shed 6 bases and J 1 base; nucleotides not matched to a gene: 1. The CDR3 is 14 residues long. DNA of the CDR3: TGTGCCAGCAGAGGGACAGGGAACACCGGGGAGCTGTTTTTT. It specifies CASRGTGNTGELFF.

This chain uses TRBV6-1 with TRBJ2-7; TRBD1 matches 7 bases. The J segment lost 3 bases and the V segment lost 6 bases, leaving 8 bases of the junction unmatched. Germline V lookup: CDR1 MNHNS, CDR2 SASEGT. CDR3 length: 14 amino acids. The CDR3 DNA reads TGTGCCAGCAGCGAAATGGCAGGGGGCTACGAGCAGTACTTC. Protein: CASSEMAGGYEQYF.

As concerns this clonotype: It may be a read error: a sequence one base away is much more abundant. The gene calls are TRBV7-3 and TRBJ2-1, with no clear D. Germline V gene data show CDR1 as SGHTA and CDR2 as FQGTGA. V lost 2 bases, J lost 9 bases, and 17 bases lay in between. This CDR3 has 15 amino acids. CDR3 loop: CASSLGEGPSAEQFF. CDR3 nucleotides: TGTGCCAGCAGCTTAGGTGAAGGGCCAAGCGCTGAGCAGTTCTTC.

The V gene is TRBV19, the J gene TRBJ2-4, with D hard to call. The CDR3 covers 16 residues. CDR1 is LNHDA, CDR2 SQIVND, per germline (reference sequence). The V end was cut by 5 bases, the J end by 0 bases, with 14 bases between. The CDR3: CASSPGFLIAKNIQYF. The CDR3 DNA follows: TGTGCCAGTAGTCCCGGGTTCCTTATAGCCAAAAACATTCAGTACTTC.